These 18 T cell receptor beta chains originate from one sample sequenced in a study of T cells after yellow fever vaccination. MiXCR, run by TCRdb on the 5' RACE reads, gives a single entry per CDR3 protein. This sample has hundreds of thousands of distinct CDR3 sequences, with roughly 4% found just once. The specimen comprised PBMCs, sampled on the day of the yellow fever booster vaccination. These receptor sequences come from a man aged 18 to 29 who received the YFV17D yellow fever vaccine.

In this sample, this clonotype turned up many times. The chain employs TRBV11-2 and TRBJ2-3; D call uncertain. Trimming stripped 5 bases from V and 4 bases from J, with 10 bases between. The CDR3 is 13 residues long. Germline V gene data show CDR1 as SGHAT and CDR2 as FQNNGV. Here the CDR3 DNA reads TGTGCCAGCAGCCGGTCCGTGGCAGATACGCAGTATTTT. Translated, it gives CASSRSVADTQYF.

This clonotype was seen at least ten times. The chain links TRBV4-3 to TRBJ1-6; D is ambiguous. V gave up 2 bases and J gave up 7 bases, with 15 bases separating them. This CDR3 is built from 16 residues. Germline V CDR1 and CDR2: LGHNA, YSLEER. The CDR3 nucleotides read TGCGCCAGCAGCCAAAATTGGGGTATGGGGAATTCACCCCTCCACTTT. Protein sequence: CASSQNWGMGNSPLHF.

This clonotype has at least ten counts. The chain combines TRBV4-3 with TRBJ2-7, with D hard to call. Per the germline V gene, CDR1 is LGHNA and CDR2 is YSLEER. The V and J ends lost 0 bases and 5 bases respectively, with 14 bases between them. The CDR3 consists of 15 residues. The CDR3 nucleotides are TGCGCCAGCAGCCAAGATCTGTGGGCACCACACGAGCAGTACTTC. This encodes CASSQDLWAPHEQYF.

This clonotype was observed at least ten times. V gene TRBV5-1 combines with J gene TRBJ1-4; D gene unclear. The CDR3 extends over 15 amino acids. V lost 5 bases and J lost 0, with 11 bases in between. The germline gives CDR1 SGHRS, CDR2 YFSETQ. In DNA, the CDR3 is TGCGCCAGCAGAACGTTGGATACAACTAATGAAAAACTGTTTTTT. It encodes CASRTLDTTNEKLFF.

This clonotype was recorded many times. V is TRBV23-1 and J is TRBJ2-5, with 11 bases lining up with TRBD2. TRBV23-1 is given ORF status, its function remaining uncertain. V was pared by 2 bases and J by 1 base, with 3 bases of the junction left unmatched. The CDR3 consists of 16 residues. Here the CDR3 reads CASSQNGTSGQETQYF. CDR3 in DNA: TGCGCCAGCAGTCAAAACGGGACTAGCGGCCAAGAGACCCAGTACTTC.

The chain carries TRBV7-2 and TRBJ2-7, with TRBD2 identical over 8 bases. V lost 1 base, J lost 6 bases, and 11 bases stayed unmatched. The length of the CDR3 is 16 residues. Germline CDR1 and CDR2: SGHTA and FQGNSA. CDR3 nucleotides: TGTGCCAGCAGCTTAGTTGGATGGAGCGGGGGCGGCGAGCAGTACTTC. It is translated as CASSLVGWSGGGEQYF.

This clonotype was seen many times. The chain uses TRBV20-1 and TRBJ2-7, with 9 bases aligning to TRBD1. The V gene's germline CDR1 is DFQATT and CDR2 SNEGSKA (reference sequence). The CDR3 runs 15 residues. Trimming removed 6 bases from V and 1 base from J; junction bases left unmatched: 10. The DNA for the CDR3 is TGCAGTGCGTCCACGGGGACAGGGTCTTCCTACGAGCAGTACTTC. This gives the protein CSASTGTGSSYEQYF.

The J gene is TRBJ2-1, the V gene TRBV7-8, with 12 bases aligning to TRBD2. This CDR3 has 17 residues. V lost 1 base and J lost 7; bases outside the gene matches: 8. From germline, CDR1 is SGHVS and CDR2 FQNEAQ. CDR3 nucleotide sequence: TGTGCCAGCAGCTTAGTACCCTTCCTAGCGGGGGGGAATGAGCAGTTCTTC. The encoded protein is CASSLVPFLAGGNEQFF.

There are a few counts of this clonotype. This chain connects TRBV6-2 or TRBV6-3 to TRBJ2-7; the D is unclear. The CDR3 consists of 13 residues. Germline lookup yields CDR1 MNHEY and CDR2 SVGEGT. V was pared by 2 bases and J by 5 bases, with 10 bases between. The CDR3 region is CASSYLESNEQYF. The CDR3 coding sequence is TGTGCCAGCAGTTACCTCGAATCAAACGAGCAGTACTTC.

Concerning this clonotype: One junction end disagrees with the germline gene, perhaps due to a read error. The chain couples TRBV6-4 to TRBJ2-3; tentative D call: TRBD2 (6 bases). Germline V CDR1 and CDR2: MRHNA, SNTAGT. This CDR3 spans 14 amino acids. The DNA of the CDR3 is TGTGCCAGCAGTGAGGGACTTGCCACAGATTCGCAGTATTTT. Protein: CASSEGLATDSQYF.

The table lists this clonotype with many counts. The rearrangement links TRBV12-3 or TRBV12-4 to TRBJ2-3; a weak D match, TRBD2 (6 bases). The V gene lost 5 bases and the J gene lost 2 bases, with 17 bases spanning the gap. This CDR3 is 16 amino acids long. CDR3 protein: CASSGSRGLPTDTQYF. CDR3 DNA: TGTGCCAGCAGTGGTAGCCGGGGGTTACCCACAGATACGCAGTATTTT.

This clonotype appeared many times. J is TRBJ1-1 and V is TRBV11-2; D is unresolved. CDR3 length: 14 residues. V lost 3 bases and J lost 0, with 8 bases in between. Germline loops: CDR1 SGHAT, CDR2 FQNNGV. The CDR3 nucleotides are TGTGCCAGCAGCTTTCCCAGACTGAACACTGAAGCTTTCTTT. Translated: CASSFPRLNTEAFF.

There are many counts of this clonotype. This chain links TRBV11-2 with TRBJ2-7, with D perhaps matching TRBD1 (6 bases). Germline V lookup: CDR1 SGHAT, CDR2 FQNNGV. This CDR3 spans 15 amino acids. V lost 5 bases and J lost 2, with 16 bases in between. The CDR3 nucleotides are TGTGCCAGCAGCGAGTTGGGGGCATTAACCTACGAGCAGTACGTC. Protein: CASSELGALTYEQYV.

This clonotype has just a few counts. The chain recombines TRBV12-3 or TRBV12-4 with TRBJ2-2, with 10 bases that match TRBD1. The ends lost 6 bases at V and 6 bases at J; junction bases unmatched: 7. There are 15 residues in the CDR3. The DNA for the CDR3 is TGTGCCAGCAGCTCTGGACAGGGGGAGGCCGGGGAGCTGTTTTTT. It is translated as CASSSGQGEAGELFF.

This clonotype has ten or more counts. The chain employs TRBV4-3 and TRBJ1-2; D call uncertain. Between the trimmed V and J ends, which lost 0 bases and 3 bases, there was a span of 11 bases. Germline V gene lookup returns CDR1 LGHNA and CDR2 YSLEER. This CDR3 comprises 15 residues. DNA for the CDR3: TGCGCCAGCAGCCAAGATCGGGAGAATTACTATGGCTACACCTTC. Amino acid sequence: CASSQDRENYYGYTF.

This clonotype occurred many times. V and J are TRBV6-1 and TRBJ2-2; maybe TRBD2 (6 bases). Per germline, CDR1 MNHNS and CDR2 SASEGT. V lost 6 bases, J lost 4 bases, and 15 bases lay in between. The CDR3 has 15 residues. The CDR3 here is CASRGLEGGTGELFF. CDR3 in DNA: TGTGCCAGCAGGGGCCTCGAGGGAGGCACCGGGGAGCTGTTTTTT.

In this sample, this clonotype turned up a few times. J is TRBJ1-5 and V is TRBV24-1; 8 bases are a match to TRBD1. Germline trimming cut 7 bases from V and 5 bases from J; bases unmatched to any gene: 6. CDR1 KGHDR and CDR2 SFDVKD come from the germline V gene. This CDR3 is built from 14 residues. The CDR3 loop reads CATSPGQVHQPQHF. DNA of the CDR3: TGTGCCACCAGCCCGGGACAGGTTCATCAGCCCCAGCATTTT.

This clonotype was seen a few times. The chain joins TRBV5-1 to TRBJ2-2; D gene uncertain. Trimming removed 3 bases from V and 4 bases from J, with 10 bases in between. The CDR3 runs 14 residues. Germline V gene lookup returns CDR1 SGHRS and CDR2 YFSETQ. In DNA form, the CDR3 reads TGCGCCAGCAGCTCATCCCTAGGCACCGGGGAGCTGTTTTTT. This sequence encodes CASSSSLGTGELFF.